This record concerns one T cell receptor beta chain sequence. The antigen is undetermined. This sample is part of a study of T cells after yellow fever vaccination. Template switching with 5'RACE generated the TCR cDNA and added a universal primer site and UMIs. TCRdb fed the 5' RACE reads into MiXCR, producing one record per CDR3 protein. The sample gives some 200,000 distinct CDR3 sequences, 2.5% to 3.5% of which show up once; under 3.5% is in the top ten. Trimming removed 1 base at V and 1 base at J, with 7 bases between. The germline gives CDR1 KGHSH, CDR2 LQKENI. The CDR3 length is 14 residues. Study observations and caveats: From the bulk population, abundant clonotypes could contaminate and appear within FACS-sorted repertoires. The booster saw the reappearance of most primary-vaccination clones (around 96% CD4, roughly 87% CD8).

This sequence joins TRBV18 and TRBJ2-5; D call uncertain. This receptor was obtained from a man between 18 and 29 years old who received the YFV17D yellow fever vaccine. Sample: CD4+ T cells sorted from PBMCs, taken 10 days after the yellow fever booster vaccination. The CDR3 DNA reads TGTGCCAGCTCACCACAAACAGTCCAAGAGACCCAGTACTTC. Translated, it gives CASSPQTVQETQYF.